Listed below are T cell receptor beta chains from one sample, sequenced in a study of blood T cell repertoires in COVID-19. Method: immunoSEQ multiplex PCR; TCRdb's copy keeps in-frame clones and lacks some. The data contain hundreds of thousands of clones, about 86% of them seen just once; the ten biggest clones take up around 9.3%. The source material was PBMCs or T cells enriched from blood (not recorded which). The receptors come from a woman between 45 and 60 years old who had recovered from COVID-19. CDR3s include the opening cysteine and the closing phenylalanine or tryptophan. A D gene is named only where the DNA matches it firmly. Rows may omit the clone size; those that give it use once, few, many or a size class.

j_gene: TRBJ1-5
v_gene: TRBV4-1
d_gene: TRBD1
abundance: NA
CDR3nt: TGCGCCAGCAGCCAAGTGACAGGGGAATACCAGCCCCAGCATTTT
CDR3aa: CASSQVTGEYQPQHF

j_gene: TRBJ2-7
v_gene: TRBV7-2
d_gene: TRBD1
abundance: NA
CDR3nt: TGTGCCAGCAGCTTCCGGGACAGGGACTACGAGCAGTACTTC
CDR3aa: CASSFRDRDYEQYF

j_gene: TRBJ1-2
v_gene: TRBV5-1
d_gene: TRBD1
abundance: NA
CDR3nt: TGCGCCAGCAGCTTGGATTCAGGGGGTTTCTATGGCTACACCTTC
CDR3aa: CASSLDSGGFYGYTF

j_gene: TRBJ1-5
v_gene: TRBV18
d_gene: NA
abundance: NA
CDR3nt: TGTGCCAGCTCACCACCGGGTAGGGGGAGGGCCCAGCATTTT
CDR3aa: CASSPPGRGRAQHF

j_gene: TRBJ2-3
v_gene: TRBV6-1
d_gene: TRBD2
abundance: NA
CDR3nt: TGTGCCAGCAGTGAGGGGGACATAGGGACTAGCGGGACCACAGATACGCAGTATTTT
CDR3aa: CASSEGDIGTSGTTDTQYF

j_gene: TRBJ2-7
v_gene: TRBV9
d_gene: TRBD2
abundance: NA
CDR3nt: TGTGCCAGCAGCGAGACTAGCGTCCCAACCTACGAGCAGTACTTC
CDR3aa: CASSETSVPTYEQYF

j_gene: TRBJ2-7
v_gene: TRBV7-8
d_gene: NA
abundance: NA
CDR3nt: TGTGCCAGCAGCTTCTCGCGGACAGAAATCCTCTACGAGCAGTACTTC
CDR3aa: CASSFSRTEILYEQYF

j_gene: TRBJ1-6
v_gene: TRBV6-2/TRBV6-3
d_gene: NA
abundance: NA
CDR3nt: TGTGCCAGCAGTTACTCCGTGGGACAAATTAATTCACCCCTCCACTTT
CDR3aa: CASSYSVGQINSPLHF

j_gene: TRBJ2-5
v_gene: TRBV27
d_gene: NA
abundance: NA
CDR3nt: TGTGCCAGCACCTCTCTCGGTTCCCAGGGGGGCCAGTACTTC
CDR3aa: CASTSLGSQGGQYF

j_gene: TRBJ2-5
v_gene: TRBV9
d_gene: NA
abundance: NA
CDR3nt: TGTGCCAGCAGCGTAGAAGAGGGGGAGGAGACCCAGTACTTC
CDR3aa: CASSVEEGEETQYF

j_gene: TRBJ1-4
v_gene: TRBV5-1
d_gene: NA
abundance: NA
CDR3nt: TGCGCCAGCAGCACAGACACAACTAATGAAAAACTGTTTTTT
CDR3aa: CASSTDTTNEKLFF

j_gene: TRBJ2-3
v_gene: TRBV5-1
d_gene: TRBD2
abundance: NA
CDR3nt: TGCGCCAGCAGCTTGTGGGGGGGAGATACGCAGTATTTT
CDR3aa: CASSLWGGDTQYF

j_gene: TRBJ2-7
v_gene: TRBV13
d_gene: TRBD1
abundance: NA
CDR3nt: TGTGCCAGCAGCTCACTGGGGACAGGAAGCCACGAGCAGTACTTC
CDR3aa: CASSSLGTGSHEQYF

j_gene: TRBJ2-1
v_gene: TRBV7-3
d_gene: TRBD1
abundance: NA
CDR3nt: TGTGCCAGCAGCTGGACAGGGGGGGATGAGCAGTTCTTC
CDR3aa: CASSWTGGDEQFF

j_gene: TRBJ2-3
v_gene: TRBV5-1
d_gene: NA
abundance: NA
CDR3nt: TGCGCCAGCAGCTCAGACAGGACTAGCACAGATACGCAGTATTTT
CDR3aa: CASSSDRTSTDTQYF

j_gene: TRBJ1-1
v_gene: TRBV18
d_gene: NA
abundance: NA
CDR3nt: TGTGCCACCGTACCAGGACAGAACACTGAAGCTTTCTTT
CDR3aa: CATVPGQNTEAFF

j_gene: TRBJ1-1
v_gene: TRBV2
d_gene: NA
abundance: NA
CDR3nt: TGTGCCAGCAGTGAATTGACAGGACCGAACACTGAAGCTTTCTTT
CDR3aa: CASSELTGPNTEAFF

j_gene: TRBJ1-5
v_gene: TRBV9
d_gene: TRBD1
abundance: NA
CDR3nt: TGTGCCAGCAGCGCCACAGGGGGTAATCAGCCCCAGCATTTT
CDR3aa: CASSATGGNQPQHF

j_gene: TRBJ1-1
v_gene: TRBV7-2
d_gene: NA
abundance: NA
CDR3nt: TGTGCCAGCAGCCCCCCCCCAGTGAACACTGAAGCTTTCTTT
CDR3aa: CASSPPPVNTEAFF

j_gene: TRBJ1-1
v_gene: TRBV19
d_gene: NA
abundance: NA
CDR3nt: TGTGCCAGTAGTACCACGACAGGTTACACTGAAGCTTTCTTT
CDR3aa: CASSTTTGYTEAFF

j_gene: TRBJ2-7
v_gene: TRBV6-1
d_gene: NA
abundance: once
CDR3nt: TGTGCCAGCAGTGAGCACAGCTGGGGGGACCCTTACGAGCAGTACTTC
CDR3aa: CASSEHSWGDPYEQYF

j_gene: TRBJ2-6
v_gene: TRBV19
d_gene: TRBD1
abundance: NA
CDR3nt: TGTGCCAGTAGTGACCCGACAGGGGCTGGGGCCAACGTCCTGACTTTC
CDR3aa: CASSDPTGAGANVLTF

j_gene: TRBJ1-5
v_gene: TRBV3-1/TRBV3-2
d_gene: TRBD1
abundance: NA
CDR3nt: TGTGCCAGCAGCCCGGGACAGGGTAATCAGCCCCAGCATTTT
CDR3aa: CASSPGQGNQPQHF

j_gene: TRBJ1-1
v_gene: TRBV6-2/TRBV6-3
d_gene: TRBD1
abundance: NA
CDR3nt: TGTGCCAGCAGTTACGGGGGGACAGGGGGGAGTGAAGCTTTCTTT
CDR3aa: CASSYGGTGGSEAFF

j_gene: TRBJ2-7
v_gene: TRBV7-9
d_gene: NA
abundance: NA
CDR3nt: TGTGCCAGCAGCCCACCTCCCCAGTACGAGCAGTACTTC
CDR3aa: CASSPPPQYEQYF

j_gene: TRBJ2-7
v_gene: TRBV19
d_gene: NA
abundance: NA
CDR3nt: TGTGCCAGTAGTCAGATGGACAACCAGGTTACCTACGAGCAGTACTTC
CDR3aa: CASSQMDNQVTYEQYF

j_gene: TRBJ1-1
v_gene: TRBV9
d_gene: NA
abundance: NA
CDR3nt: TGTGCCAGCAGCACCACAGGGAACACTGAAGCTTTCTTT
CDR3aa: CASSTTGNTEAFF

j_gene: TRBJ2-7
v_gene: TRBV5-6
d_gene: NA
abundance: once
CDR3nt: TGTGCCAGCAGCCGGGACTTGCCTTCGGACGAGCAGTACTTC
CDR3aa: CASSRDLPSDEQYF